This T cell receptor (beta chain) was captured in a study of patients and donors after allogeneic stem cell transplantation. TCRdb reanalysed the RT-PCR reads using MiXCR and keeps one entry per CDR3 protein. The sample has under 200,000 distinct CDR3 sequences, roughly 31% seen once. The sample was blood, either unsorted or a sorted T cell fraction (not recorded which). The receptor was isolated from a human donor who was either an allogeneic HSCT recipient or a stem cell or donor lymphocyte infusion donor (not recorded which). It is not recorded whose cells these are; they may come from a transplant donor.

CDR3 nucleotides: TGCAGTGCTATCGGGTTGCGCGGGGAGCTGTTTTTT. As protein: CSAIGLRGELFF. The chain recombines TRBV20-1 with TRBJ2-2; D is uncertain. CDR3 size: 12 residues. The germline V gene has CDR1 DFQATT and CDR2 SNEGSKA (reference sequence). V lost 4 bases, J lost 7 bases, and 10 bases lay in between.